This TCR beta chain was sequenced for a study of metastatic and nonmetastatic thyroid tumors. Study background: Repertoires were compared across blood and tumor or nodule tissue from malignant and benign thyroid patients. Study-level findings and limits: Malignant thyroid tumors reportedly exceeded benign nodules significantly in TCR beta diversity, with the difference appearing in blood and tumor.

Each patient went into thyroid surgery without having received any treatment. The authors' processing: The study's classifier, a distant-metastasis tool for papillary thyroid cancer, was built using CDR3 differences across clinicopathological groups. From the PCR reads, TCRdb re-called clones with MiXCR. TCRdb, rather than the study authors, made the V and J calls. The sample has 35,000 to 50,000 clones, approximately 12% seen once. Regarding this clone: The antigen is not known. Its ends do not fully match the called genes, so a read error is possible.

The CDR3 extends over 14 amino acids. Germline lookup yields CDR1 SGHKS and CDR2 YYEKEE (reference sequence). What was sequenced was blood. The clonotype comes from a female donor with papillary thyroid cancer or a benign thyroid nodule (not recorded which). Some clones in this sample may be carry-over from other donors' samples. This chain links TRBV5-5 with TRBJ2-7, with D tentatively TRBD1 or TRBD2 (6 bases each). This CDR3 is CASSLHPGADEQCF. CDR3 nucleotides: TGTGCCAGCAGCTTGCATCCGGGGGCGGACGAGCAGTGCTTC.